This TCR beta chain originates from a study of cytomegalovirus exposure and HLA in healthy donors. The PCR had 60 Vbeta and 13 Jbeta primers. In the authors' methods: Some 11 million of the approximately 80 million unique TCR beta chains counted in a later analysis were shared. Measured with immunoSEQ multiplex PCR; TCRdb has only the in-frame clones, and not every one. V and J calls plus clone size are reproduced from that table; the DNA served to infer D and trimming. This sample carries more than 85,000 clones, around 80% of them seen once, and the ten largest clones take roughly 1.2%. Germline V gene sequence: CDR1 SGHRS, CDR2 YFSETQ. The CDR3 contains 14 residues.

The sample consisted of PBMCs. The sequence was collected from a woman younger than 30 in good health and CMV-seronegative. V gene TRBV5-1 combines with J gene TRBJ2-5, with 8 bases matching TRBD2. The J call may be in error: the DNA end matches TRBJ2-7 better. This chain's CDR3 is CASSFGGVSYEQYF. The CDR3 coding sequence is TGCGCCAGCAGCTTCGGGGGGGTATCCTACGAGCAGTACTTC.